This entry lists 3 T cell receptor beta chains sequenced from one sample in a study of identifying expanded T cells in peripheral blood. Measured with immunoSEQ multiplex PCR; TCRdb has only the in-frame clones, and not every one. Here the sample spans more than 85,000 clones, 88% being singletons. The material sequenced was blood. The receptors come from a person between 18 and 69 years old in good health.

The CDR3 loop is CAISESQGSSGEQYF. In DNA form, the CDR3 reads TGTGCCATCAGTGAGTCTCAGGGAAGCTCGGGCGAGCAGTACTTC. The chain recombines TRBV10-3 with TRBJ2-7, with D possibly matching TRBD1 (5 bases). Per the germline V gene, CDR1 is ENHRY and CDR2 is SYGVKD. The CDR3 has 15 amino acids. The V end was cut by 0 bases, the J end by 6 bases, with 15 bases between.

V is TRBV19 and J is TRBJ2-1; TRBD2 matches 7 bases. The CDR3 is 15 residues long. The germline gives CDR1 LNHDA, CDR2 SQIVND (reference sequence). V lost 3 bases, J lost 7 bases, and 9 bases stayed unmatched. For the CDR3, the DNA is TGTGCCAGTAGTATCCCCAGCGGGAATATTAATGAGCAGTTCTTC. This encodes CASSIPSGNINEQFF. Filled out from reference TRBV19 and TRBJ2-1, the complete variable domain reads DGGITQSPKYLFRKEGQNVTLSCEQNLNHDAMYWYRQDPGQGLRLIYYSQIVNDFQKGDIAEGYSVSREKKESFPLTVTSAQKNPTAFYLCASSIPSGNINEQFFGPGTRLTVL.

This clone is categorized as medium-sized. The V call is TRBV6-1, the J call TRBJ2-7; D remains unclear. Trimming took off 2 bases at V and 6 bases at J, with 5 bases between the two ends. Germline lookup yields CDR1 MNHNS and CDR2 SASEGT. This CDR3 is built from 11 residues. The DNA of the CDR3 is TGTGCCAGCAGTGAAAATTTCGAGCAGTACTTC. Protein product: CASSENFEQYF.